The 17 T cell receptor beta chains listed next were all sequenced from one sample in a study of monozygotic twins with inflammatory bowel disease (dated by TCRdb to about 2019). Receptor libraries were prepared by 5' RACE. Sequencing was performed on an Illumina HiSeq 2500. TCRdb reprocessed the reads into one record per CDR3 protein sequence, lacking DNA. The table kept for this sample lists under 200,000 distinct CDR3 sequences. 2.8% of the sample is held by the ten biggest clonotypes. The sequenced sample was blood. The receptors shown here come from a human donor with ulcerative colitis or Crohn's disease, or a healthy co-twin of an affected twin (not recorded which).

The chain has TRBV6-1 and TRBJ2-7; TCRdb reports TRBD2, a call that lacks DNA to check it against. CDR3 length: 16 amino acids. Germline assignment: CDR1 MNHNS and CDR2 SASEGT. The CDR3 sequence: CASSGTSGRVSYEQYF.

V gene TRBV29-1 combines with J gene TRBJ2-7; the D call from TCRdb, TRBD1, cannot be confirmed without DNA. The germline V gene encodes CDR1 SQVTM and CDR2 ANQGSEA. The CDR3 covers 13 residues. The CDR3 loop reads CSVTRTGGRTQYF.

The chain carries TRBV6-1 and TRBJ2-1. The germline CDR1 and CDR2 sequences are MNHNS and SASEGT. This CDR3 region has 15 residues. CDR3 residues: CASSDGSISYNEQFF.

The chain recombines TRBV15 with TRBJ2-1. This CDR3 is built from 13 residues. Germline CDR1 and CDR2: LNHNV and YYDKDF (reference sequence). CDR3 protein: CATSRDGRNEQFF. Full variable domain (outside the CDR3, taken from reference TRBV15 and TRBJ2-1): DAMVIQNPRYQVTQFGKPVTLSCSQTLNHNVMYWYQQKSSQAPKLLFHYYDKDFNNEADTPDNFQSRRPNTSFCFLDIRSPGLGDTAMYLCATSRDGRNEQFFGPGTRLTVL.

The chain is built from TRBV6-2 or TRBV6-3 and TRBJ2-7; the D call from TCRdb, TRBD2, cannot be confirmed without DNA. CDR1 and CDR2 (germline): MNHEY, SVGEGT. This CDR3 region has 16 residues. This CDR3 is CASSRTRPSGSYEQYF.

The rearrangement links TRBV14 to TRBJ2-3; TCRdb designates TRBD1, a call that cannot be tested without DNA. The CDR3 covers 12 residues. The germline V gene has CDR1 SGHDN and CDR2 FVKESK. CDR3 sequence reads: CASSQSLDTQYF.

The rearrangement joins TRBV19 to TRBJ1-5. Germline V CDR1 and CDR2: LNHDA, SQIVND (reference sequence). This CDR3 spans 13 amino acids. This CDR3 reads CASSQRDLQPQHF.

This chain uses TRBV28 with TRBJ2-6. The CDR3 covers 14 residues. Germline V gives CDR1 MDHEN, CDR2 SYDVKM. The CDR3 spells CASRESSGANVLTF.

The CDR3 loop reads CASSQIVRASGNTIYF. V usage is TRBV12-3 or TRBV12-4 and J usage is TRBJ1-3; without DNA, the TCRdb call of TRBD1 cannot be checked. The CDR3 is 16 amino acids.

The rearrangement joins TRBV18 to TRBJ2-3. In germline, CDR1 is KGHSH, CDR2 LQKENI. The CDR3 consists of 12 residues. The chain's CDR3 is CASSRVTDTQYF.

The chain's CDR3 is CASSSTGRTFQPQHF. The J gene is TRBJ1-5, the V gene TRBV5-6. This CDR3 is 15 amino acids long. The germline CDR1 and CDR2 sequences are SGHDT and YYEEEE.

The CDR3 spells CASSLSLAGGGGELFF. The J gene is TRBJ2-2, the V gene TRBV7-3; TCRdb proposes TRBD2, but this gene call is untestable without DNA. The germline V gene has CDR1 SGHTA and CDR2 FQGTGA. The CDR3 has 16 amino acids.

The chain joins TRBV5-1 to TRBJ1-2. CDR1 SGHRS and CDR2 YFSETQ come from the germline V gene. This CDR3 is 13 amino acids long. The CDR3 reads CASSLFGDYGYTF.

V and J are TRBV28 and TRBJ2-7; the TCRdb call, TRBD1, lacks DNA for checking. Germline V lookup: CDR1 MDHEN, CDR2 SYDVKM. The CDR3 is 14 residues long. The CDR3 spells CASSLTGLSYEQYF.

This chain uses TRBV11-3 with TRBJ2-1; TCRdb's D gene call, TRBD2, goes unchecked for lack of DNA. This CDR3 has 15 amino acids. The germline gives CDR1 SGHNT, CDR2 YENEEA. The CDR3 is CASSYLTSGYNEQFF.

This chain connects TRBV11-1 to TRBJ2-2; TCRdb picks TRBD2, but there is no DNA to check that call. CDR3 length: 19 residues. CDR1 is SGHAT and CDR2 is FQDESV in the germline V gene (reference sequence). CDR3 amino acids: CASSLRAGTSGSTPGELFF.

The chain is built from TRBV25-1 and TRBJ2-7; TCRdb selects TRBD2, and the lack of DNA leaves this call unchecked. Germline V gene data show CDR1 as MGHDK and CDR2 as SYGVNS. The CDR3 extends over 16 amino acids. The CDR3 region is CASSDPTSGRADEQYF.